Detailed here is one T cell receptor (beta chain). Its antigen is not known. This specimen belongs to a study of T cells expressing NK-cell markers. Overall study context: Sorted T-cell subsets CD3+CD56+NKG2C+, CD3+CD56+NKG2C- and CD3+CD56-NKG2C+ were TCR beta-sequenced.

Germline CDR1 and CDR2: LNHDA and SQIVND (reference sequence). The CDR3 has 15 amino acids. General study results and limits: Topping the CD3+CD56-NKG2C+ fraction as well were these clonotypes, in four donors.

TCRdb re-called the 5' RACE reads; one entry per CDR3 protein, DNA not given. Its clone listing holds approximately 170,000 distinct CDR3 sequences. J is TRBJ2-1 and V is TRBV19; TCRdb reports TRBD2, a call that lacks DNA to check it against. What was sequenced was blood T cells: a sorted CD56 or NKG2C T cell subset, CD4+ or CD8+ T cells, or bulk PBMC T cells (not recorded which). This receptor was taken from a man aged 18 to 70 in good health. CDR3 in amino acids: CASSISSWLGNEQFF.